One sample yielded the 32 T cell receptor beta chains listed below, sequenced in a study of identical twins. TCRdb re-called the 5' RACE reads through MiXCR, storing one row per CDR3 protein. The table records roughly 290,000 distinct CDR3 sequences, roughly 9% of them present only once. This sample was also put to use in a study of yellow fever vaccine responses in identical twins.

Sequencing was performed on CD8+ T cells sorted from blood. Every receptor here comes from a woman under 30 in good health.

V gene TRBV20-1 combines with J gene TRBJ2-4, with unresolved D. Germline V lookup: CDR1 DFQATT, CDR2 SNEGSKA (reference sequence). The CDR3 length is 17 residues. V lost 0 bases and J lost 0, with 15 bases in between. In DNA, the CDR3 is TGCAGTGCTAGAGATCCCAGCCCGTACTTAGCCAAAAACATTCAGTACTTC. It yields the protein CSARDPSPYLAKNIQYF.

In this sample, this clonotype turned up many times. This chain connects TRBV5-1 to TRBJ2-1; 10 bases map to TRBD1. The CDR3 is made up of 15 amino acids. J gave up 10 bases and V 0 bases, and 7 bases lay outside the gene matches. Germline V lookup: CDR1 SGHRS, CDR2 YFSETQ. CDR3 DNA: TGCGCCAGCAGCTTGGCCGGGACAGGGGCCGGGGAGCAGTTCTTC. This sequence encodes CASSLAGTGAGEQFF. The variable domain in full, with the rest retrieved from reference TRBV5-1 and TRBJ2-1, is KAGVTQTPRYLIKTRGQQVTLSCSPISGHRSVSWYQQTPGQGLQFLFEYFSETQRNKGNFPGRFSGRQFSNSRSEMNVSTLELGDSALYLCASSLAGTGAGEQFFGPGTRLTVL.

This clonotype appeared a few times. V and J are TRBV29-1 and TRBJ1-1; 8 nucleotides match TRBD1. This CDR3 contains 16 residues. The germline V gene encodes CDR1 SQVTM and CDR2 ANQGSEA. V shed 4 bases and J 5 bases; nucleotides not matched to a gene: 15. CDR3 bases: TGCAGCGTTGTTGGTGGGGCAGGGGGCGCGACTACTGAAGCTTTCTTT. It codes for CSVVGGAGGATTEAFF.

V gene TRBV5-1 combines with J gene TRBJ2-7, with D maybe TRBD1 (6 bases). This CDR3 is 12 amino acids long. Per the germline V gene, CDR1 is SGHRS and CDR2 is YFSETQ. V gave up 5 bases and J gave up 5 bases, with 11 bases separating them. CDR3 residues: CASREQGHEQYF. The CDR3 coding sequence is TGCGCCAGCAGGGAACAGGGCCACGAGCAGTACTTC.

This clonotype was recorded at least ten times. In nucleotides, the CDR3 is TGCGCCAGCAGCTTTCAGGGGGGGGTAAACAATGAGCAGTTCTTC. This encodes CASSFQGGVNNEQFF. This chain uses TRBV5-1 with TRBJ2-1; D is possibly TRBD1 or TRBD2 (7 bases each). The CDR3 is 15 residues long. V lost 2 bases to trimming and J lost 5 bases, with 14 bases between them. Germline assignment: CDR1 SGHRS and CDR2 YFSETQ.

Of note for this clonotype: This may be a read error: a much more frequent sequence differs by one nucleotide. The chain has TRBV2 and TRBJ2-1; 8 bases agree with TRBD1. This CDR3 has 12 residues. In germline, CDR1 is SNHLY, CDR2 FYNNEI. The CDR3 DNA reads as TGTGCCTGCAGGGACAGGTACAATGAGCAGTTCTTC. Its translation: CACRDRYNEQFF.

This clonotype was recorded many times. CDR3 in DNA: TGTGCCAGCAGCGTAGGACTAGCGGGGACCTTCTACGAGCAGTACTTC. Translated: CASSVGLAGTFYEQYF. V gene TRBV9 combines with J gene TRBJ2-7; 11 nucleotides line up with TRBD2. Germline lookup yields CDR1 SGDLS and CDR2 YYNGEE. Losses at the gene ends were 0 bases for V and 3 bases for J; bases not matched to a gene: 5. This CDR3 is 16 amino acids long.

The chain has TRBV12-3 or TRBV12-4 and TRBJ1-2; 9 positions agree with TRBD1. V lost 4 bases to trimming and J lost 1 base; unmatched junction nucleotides: 7. The CDR3 runs 16 residues. In nucleotides, the CDR3 is TGTGCCAGCAGTTCTACAGGGGGCGCCGGTAACTATGGCTACACCTTC. It specifies CASSSTGGAGNYGYTF.

J is TRBJ2-1 and V is TRBV28; D may be TRBD1 or TRBD2 (5 bases each). Trimming removed 4 bases from V and 0 bases from J, with 16 bases in between. Germline assignment: CDR1 MDHEN and CDR2 SYDVKM. This CDR3 has 17 amino acids. CDR3 DNA: TGTGCCAGCAGTTCAATAGGGACGACCAGCTCCTACAATGAGCAGTTCTTC. Translation: CASSSIGTTSSYNEQFF. Supplemented by reference TRBV28 and TRBJ2-1, the full variable domain reads DVKVTQSSRYLVKRTGEKVFLECVQDMDHENMFWYRQDPGLGLRLIYFSYDVKMKEKGDIPEGYSVSREKKERFSLILESASTNQTSMYLCASSSIGTTSSYNEQFFGPGTRLTVL.

This clonotype was observed a handful of times. The chain uses TRBV15 and TRBJ2-7, with 7 nucleotides matching TRBD1. The CDR3 runs 18 residues. Germline V gene lookup returns CDR1 LNHNV and CDR2 YYDKDF (reference sequence). The junction had 15 bases not matched to a gene; V was cut back by 0 bases and J by 4 bases. The CDR3 here is CATSRDLIGGQETYEQYF. The CDR3 DNA follows: TGTGCCACCAGCAGAGATCTCATTGGTGGACAGGAGACTTACGAGCAGTACTTC. Supplemented by reference TRBV15 and TRBJ2-7, the full variable domain reads DAMVIQNPRYQVTQFGKPVTLSCSQTLNHNVMYWYQQKSSQAPKLLFHYYDKDFNNEADTPDNFQSRRPNTSFCFLDIRSPGLGDTAMYLCATSRDLIGGQETYEQYFGPGTRLTVT.

This clonotype was detected a few times. V and J are TRBV6-5 and TRBJ2-5; D is unclear. The CDR3 spans 14 residues. Trimming took 0 bases from V and 2 from J, leaving 7 bases between them. Germline-derived CDR1 and CDR2 are MNHEY and SVGAGI. The CDR3 nucleotides are TGTGCCAGCAGTTACTCAAGGTTTCAAGAGACCCAGTACTTC. This translates into CASSYSRFQETQYF.

This clonotype was observed a few times. This chain links TRBV5-1 with TRBJ2-5; tentative D call: TRBD2 (6 bases). Looked up from germline, CDR1 is SGHRS and CDR2 is YFSETQ. V was cut by 3 bases and J by 2 bases, with 17 bases left in between. The CDR3 sequence is 16 residues long. CDR3 sequence: CASSSALAGIQETQYF. The CDR3 bases are TGCGCCAGCAGCTCCGCCCTGGCGGGGATACAAGAGACCCAGTACTTC.

Ten or more counts support this clonotype. The chain uses TRBV11-2 and TRBJ1-1; perhaps TRBD1 as D (6 bases). This CDR3 comprises 13 residues. Trimming pared 4 bases from V and 1 base from J, leaving 7 bases between. Germline CDR1 reads SGHAT; CDR2 reads FQNNGV. The CDR3 DNA is TGTGCCAGCAGCTGGACAGAGAACACTGAAGCTTTCTTT. It translates to CASSWTENTEAFF.

In this sample, this clonotype turned up many times. The gene calls are TRBV15 and TRBJ2-3, with 7 bases matching TRBD2. The CDR3 covers 16 residues. Germline V lookup: CDR1 LNHNV, CDR2 YYDKDF (reference sequence). Losses at the gene ends were 5 bases for V and 2 bases for J; bases not matched to a gene: 10. The CDR3 sequence is CATSRRTRGVTDTQYF. For the CDR3, the DNA is TGTGCCACCAGCCGAAGGACTAGGGGAGTCACAGATACGCAGTATTTT.

This clonotype was recorded at least ten times. The V and J genes are TRBV29-1 and TRBJ2-7, with D possibly matching TRBD2 (6 bases). Germline V gene lookup returns CDR1 SQVTM and CDR2 ANQGSEA. The length of the CDR3 is 13 residues. The ends were cut back, 2 bases at V and 1 base at J, with 9 bases in the middle. This CDR3 reads CSVETGASYEQYF. CDR3 DNA: TGCAGCGTTGAAACGGGAGCTTCCTACGAGCAGTACTTC.

Many counts were recorded for this clonotype. This sequence joins TRBV29-1 and TRBJ2-1, with TRBD2 matching over 9 bases. The length of the CDR3 is 13 residues. J was trimmed by 7 bases and V by 5 bases; bases with no gene match: 6. The germline gives CDR1 SQVTM, CDR2 ANQGSEA. The CDR3 DNA reads TGCAGCGTTTGGCGGGAGGGACGGAATGAGCAGTTCTTC. Translating gives CSVWREGRNEQFF.

V is TRBV7-2 and J is TRBJ2-3; D assignment may be TRBD1 or TRBD2 (5 bases each). The CDR3 covers 15 residues. Trimming removed 3 bases from V and 3 bases from J, with 13 bases in between. Germline V CDR1 and CDR2: SGHTA, FQGNSA. CDR3 in DNA: TGTGCCAGCAGCTTCATTACGGGGCGAACAGATACGCAGTATTTT. This sequence encodes CASSFITGRTDTQYF.

This clonotype was seen a few times. The genes are TRBV7-8 and TRBJ2-7, with TRBD2 matching over 9 bases. Trimming took 5 bases from V and 3 from J; bases not matched to a gene: 14. This CDR3 has 17 residues. Germline assignment: CDR1 SGHVS and CDR2 FQNEAQ. CDR3 nucleotides: TGTGCCAGCAGCCCCGGGGCCTGGCTAGCGGGAATCTACGAGCAGTACTTC. Translation gives CASSPGAWLAGIYEQYF. Based on the CDR3 plus reference TRBV7-8 and TRBJ2-7, the full variable domain is GAGVSQSPRYKVAKRGQDVALRCDPISGHVSLFWYQQALGQGPEFLTYFQNEAQLDKSGLPSDRFFAERPEGSVSTLKIQRTQQEDSAVYLCASSPGAWLAGIYEQYFGPGTRLTVT.

This clonotype was seen at least ten times. The chain has TRBV12-3 or TRBV12-4 and TRBJ2-7; 7 bases map to TRBD2. V shed 6 bases, J shed 8 bases, and the junction held 10 bases outside the gene matches. The CDR3 consists of 13 residues. The CDR3 nucleotides are TGTGCCAGCAGCGGACTAGGCGCCTGGAAGCAGTACTTC. This translates into CASSGLGAWKQYF.

This clonotype has more than one count but fewer than ten. The chain employs TRBV5-1 and TRBJ2-7; D is unresolved. V lost 0 bases and J 3 bases, leaving 10 bases between the germline ends. Germline-derived CDR1 and CDR2 are SGHRS and YFSETQ. The CDR3 consists of 14 residues. CDR3 residues: CASSLEAANYEQYF. The CDR3 nucleotides read TGCGCCAGCAGCTTGGAGGCGGCAAACTACGAGCAGTACTTC.

This clonotype was seen ten or more times. J is TRBJ1-1 and V is TRBV7-9; D is ambiguous. This CDR3 has 13 amino acids. Trimming pared 5 bases from V and 3 bases from J, leaving 10 bases between. Germline V gene data show CDR1 as SEHNR and CDR2 as FQNEAQ (reference sequence). This chain's CDR3 is CASSGEVDTEAFF. The CDR3 DNA follows: TGTGCCAGCAGCGGGGAAGTCGACACTGAAGCTTTCTTT. Drawing the rest from reference TRBV7-9 and TRBJ1-1, the complete variable domain is DTGVSQNPRHKITKRGQNVTFRCDPISEHNRLYWYRQTLGQGPEFLTYFQNEAQLEKSRLLSDRFSAERPKGSFSTLEIQRTEQGDSAMYLCASSGEVDTEAFFGQGTRLTVV.

This chain uses TRBV7-9 with TRBJ2-7; D may be TRBD1 (6 bases). The germline V and J ends were trimmed by 5 bases and 2 bases, with 13 bases remaining between them. Germline loops: CDR1 SEHNR, CDR2 FQNEAQ (reference sequence). This CDR3 contains 14 residues. CDR3 nucleotide sequence: TGTGCCAGCAGCCCAAGACAGGCTACCTACGAGCAGTACTTC. Amino acids: CASSPRQATYEQYF.

This clonotype has a count of ten or more. The gene calls are TRBV2 and TRBJ1-4, with D unclear. Trimming left V 8 bases short and J 4 bases short, with 8 bases between. The germline V gene has CDR1 SNHLY and CDR2 FYNNEI. The CDR3 contains 12 residues. The CDR3 reads CASRQVNEKLFF. The CDR3 DNA reads as TGTGCCAGCCGGCAGGTTAATGAAAAACTGTTTTTT. Complete variable domain (other parts from reference TRBV2 and TRBJ1-4): EPEVTQTPSHQVTQMGQEVILRCVPISNHLYFYWYRQILGQKVEFLVSFYNNEISEKSEIFDDQFSVERPDGSNFTLKIRSTKLEDSAMYFCASRQVNEKLFFGSGTQLSVL.

The chain has TRBV25-1 and TRBJ2-6, with TRBD2 identical over 10 bases. From germline, CDR1 is MGHDK and CDR2 SYGVNS. With 8 bases clipped from V and 0 bases from J, the junction kept 13 bases outside the gene matches. The CDR3 consists of 19 residues. CDR3 nucleotides: TGTGCCAGCCAGGGCAGAAGAGCGGGAGGGGACTCTGGGGCCAACGTCCTGACTTTC. Translating gives CASQGRRAGGDSGANVLTF.

This clonotype was found a few times. The V gene is TRBV24-1, the J gene TRBJ2-3; TRBD1 matches at 8 bases. V shed 2 bases, J shed 0 bases, and the junction held 3 bases outside the gene matches. This CDR3 is built from 16 residues. The germline CDR1 and CDR2 sequences are KGHDR and SFDVKD. This CDR3 reads CATSDSRQGSTDTQYF. The DNA for the CDR3 is TGTGCCACCAGTGATTCCCGACAGGGGAGCACAGATACGCAGTATTTT.

This clonotype was detected ten times or more. V is TRBV12-3 or TRBV12-4 and J is TRBJ2-3, with a possible D match to TRBD2 (6 bases). There are 16 residues in the CDR3. The V end was cut by 6 bases, the J end by 0 bases, with 16 bases between. The CDR3: CASSSTSGLSTDTQYF. The CDR3 DNA is TGTGCCAGCAGCTCGACATCGGGACTTAGCACAGATACGCAGTATTTT.

The J gene is TRBJ2-7, the V gene TRBV28; D is unclear. V gave up 6 bases and J gave up 0 bases, with 9 bases separating them. The CDR3 runs to 13 residues. Germline CDR1 is MDHEN and CDR2 is SYDVKM. This CDR3 reads CASSGPASYEQYF. The DNA for the CDR3 is TGTGCCAGCAGCGGCCCGGCCTCCTACGAGCAGTACTTC.

The V and J genes are TRBV11-2 and TRBJ1-1; TRBD1 matches 8 bases. The CDR3 is 16 residues long. Germline V gene sequence: CDR1 SGHAT, CDR2 FQNNGV. The V segment lost 0 bases and the J segment 4 bases; nucleotides outside the gene matches: 7. The CDR3 DNA is TGTGCCAGCAGCTTAGACAGGGGGCTGAGTTTCACTGAAGCTTTCTTT. Its translation is CASSLDRGLSFTEAFF.

This clonotype showed up just a few times. The rearrangement joins TRBV6-1 to TRBJ1-4; D remains unclear. Germline CDR1 and CDR2: MNHNS and SASEGT. V was clipped by 6 bases and J by 8 bases, with 16 bases between them. This CDR3 contains 14 residues. CDR3 DNA sequence: TGTGCCAGCAGCCAGTTCCCGGGCGGGGAAAAACTGTTTTTT. Protein: CASSQFPGGEKLFF.

About this clonotype itself: This sequence may be a read error, since a much larger clone differs from it by one base. V gene TRBV29-1 combines with J gene TRBJ2-2; D perhaps matches TRBD2 (5 bases). The CDR3 is made up of 15 amino acids. Per the germline V gene, CDR1 is SQVTM and CDR2 is ANQGSEA. The CDR3 coding sequence is TGCAGCGTTGAATACGAGGCTTCGAACACCGGGGTGCTGTTTTTT. Protein product: CSVEYEASNTGVLFF.

This clonotype was seen ten or more times. The rearrangement links TRBV6-1 to TRBJ2-5; D is perhaps TRBD1 (6 bases). Germline CDR1 and CDR2: MNHNS and SASEGT. V lost 6 bases to trimming and J lost 3 bases, with 14 bases between them. There are 14 residues in the CDR3. The CDR3 DNA is TGTGCCAGCAGCGTCTTAGGGGGTAAAGAGACCCAGTACTTC. Protein product: CASSVLGGKETQYF.

This chain connects TRBV6-1 to TRBJ2-5; D is ambiguous. The germline gives CDR1 MNHNS, CDR2 SASEGT. V was cut by 7 bases and J by 0 bases, with 9 bases left in between. CDR3 length: 13 amino acids. The CDR3 protein is CASTGFDQETQYF. The DNA for the CDR3 is TGTGCCAGCACCGGGTTCGACCAAGAGACCCAGTACTTC.